Shown below are 6 T cell receptor beta chains from a single sample sequenced in a study of blood T cell repertoires in COVID-19. Produced via immunoSEQ multiplex PCR; TCRdb's table is partial and in-frame only. This sample yields approximately 82,000 clones, of which around 81% are seen a single time; about 11% belongs to the top ten. The sequenced material came from peripheral blood. These receptors all come from a woman aged 70 to 79 with active or convalescent COVID-19.

The V and J genes are TRBV9 and TRBJ1-5, with no clear D. The CDR3 totals 15 residues. Per germline, CDR1 SGDLS and CDR2 YYNGEE. V lost 7 bases and J lost 5, with 19 bases in between. CDR3 coding DNA: TGTGCCAGCCGGAGCGGTCCAGGAAGATATCAGCCCCAGCATTTT. It specifies CASRSGPGRYQPQHF.

The chain recombines TRBV19 with TRBJ2-7; D may be TRBD2 (5 bases). CDR1 and CDR2 from the germline V gene are LNHDA and SQIVND (reference sequence). CDR3 length: 13 residues. Trimming took 3 bases from V and 2 from J, leaving 8 bases between them. The CDR3 protein is CASSIERAYEQYF. The CDR3, as DNA: TGTGCCAGTAGTATTGAGAGGGCCTACGAGCAGTACTTC.

This clone was seen only once. The rearrangement joins TRBV9 to TRBJ1-2; D is uncertain. Deletions cut 0 bases from V and 0 bases from J, with 9 bases between. The CDR3 consists of 15 residues. Germline V gives CDR1 SGDLS, CDR2 YYNGEE. CDR3 amino acids: CASSVGQYPNYGYTF. The CDR3 bases are TGTGCCAGCAGCGTAGGGCAGTATCCTAACTATGGCTACACCTTC. Complete variable domain (other parts from reference TRBV9 and TRBJ1-2): DSGVTQTPKHLITATGQRVTLRCSPRSGDLSVYWYQQSLDQGLQFLIQYYNGEERAKGNILERFSAQQFPDLHSELNLSSLELGDSALYFCASSVGQYPNYGYTFGSGTRLTVV.

The CDR3, as DNA: TGTGCCAGCAGCCTCCGTGGGTCAGGGGTCAAGCAGTACTTC. Its translation: CASSLRGSGVKQYF. The gene calls are TRBV7-2 and TRBJ2-7; a possible D gene is TRBD1 (6 bases). There are 14 residues in the CDR3. The germline V gene has CDR1 SGHTA and CDR2 FQGNSA. V gave up 5 bases and J gave up 8 bases, with 19 bases separating them.

The genes are TRBV5-5 and TRBJ1-1; D unclear. V was pared by 5 bases and J by 4 bases, with 15 bases between. Germline V CDR1 and CDR2: SGHKS, YYEKEE (reference sequence). This CDR3 spans 14 amino acids. The CDR3 reads CASSSRAEGTEAFF. The CDR3 DNA is TGTGCCAGCAGTTCGCGGGCCGAGGGCACTGAAGCTTTCTTT.

CDR3 region: CASSLARTGFEETQYF. CDR3 in DNA: TGTGCCAGCAGCTTAGCCAGGACAGGGTTTGAGGAGACCCAGTACTTC. The V and J genes are TRBV11-2 and TRBJ2-5, with TRBD1 identical over 8 bases. CDR1 is SGHAT, CDR2 FQNNGV, per germline. This CDR3 contains 16 residues. V lost 1 base, J lost 5 bases, and 9 bases stayed unmatched.